Below are 16 T cell receptor beta chains sequenced from a single sample in a study of shared clonotypes between healthy human individuals. Profiled with immunoSEQ multiplex PCR; TCRdb holds only in-frame clones, not every one. The table lists around 720,000 clones, around four fifths of them singletons, with roughly 1.9% in the top ten. The sample was memory CD4+ T cells sorted from blood. Described subset: CD45RA-negative fraction. The origin of the receptors is a woman aged 30 to 39 in good health.

The sample holds a few counts of this clone. The genes are TRBV5-4 and TRBJ2-3; 10 bases agree with TRBD2. CDR1 and CDR2 (germline): SGHNT, YYREEE (reference sequence). V lost 3 bases and J lost 1; bases outside the gene matches: 5. The length of the CDR3 is 16 residues. Written as DNA, the CDR3 is TGTGCCAGCAGCTCCGGCGGGACTAGCGGCACAGATACGCAGTATTTT. This gives the protein CASSSGGTSGTDTQYF.

The gene calls are TRBV28 and TRBJ2-3; TRBD2 agrees at 8 bases. The CDR3 is 20 residues long. Trimming at V came to 2 bases and at J to 4 bases, leaving 20 bases not matched to a gene. Germline CDR1 reads MDHEN; CDR2 reads SYDVKM. The CDR3 nucleotides read TGTGCCAGCAGTTTAGGAAGGACTAGCCGAATAGGACAGCACGCAGATACGCAGTATTTT. Translating gives CASSLGRTSRIGQHADTQYF.

The V call is TRBV27, the J call TRBJ2-7; maybe TRBD2 (6 bases). This CDR3 contains 16 residues. Deletions cut 4 bases from V and 0 bases from J, with 16 bases between. Germline V gives CDR1 MNHEY, CDR2 SMNVEV (reference sequence). CDR3 nucleotide sequence: TGTGCCAGCAGTTATGTTGGGGGGATTGCCTCCTACGAGCAGTACTTC. It encodes CASSYVGGIASYEQYF.

This clone appeared once. DNA for the CDR3: TGCAGCGTGATGGGTCCAGATACGCAGTATTTT. Amino acid sequence: CSVMGPDTQYF. The V and J genes are TRBV29-1 and TRBJ2-3; no reliable D call. The ends were cut back, 6 bases at V and 4 bases at J, with 8 bases in the middle. Germline CDR1 is SQVTM and CDR2 is ANQGSEA. The CDR3 length is 11 residues.

In this sample, this clone turned up a few times. The chain carries TRBV25-1 and TRBJ2-2, with D perhaps TRBD1 (6 bases). The CDR3 contains 15 residues. Deletions cut 2 bases from V and 6 bases from J, with 13 bases between. Germline assignment: CDR1 MGHDK and CDR2 SYGVNS. CDR3 sequence (DNA): TGTGCCAGCAGTGAACCTAATGAGGGGGCCGGGGAGCTGTTTTTT. It translates to CASSEPNEGAGELFF.

This clone turned up a few times. This chain connects TRBV10-3 to TRBJ2-5, with 9 bases that match TRBD2. The length of the CDR3 is 15 residues. Germline V CDR1 and CDR2: ENHRY, SYGVKD. Losses at the gene ends were 2 bases for V and 5 bases for J; bases not matched to a gene: 6. Here the CDR3 reads CAISEPGLAGETQYF. For the CDR3, the DNA is TGTGCCATCAGTGAGCCGGGACTAGCAGGGGAGACCCAGTACTTC.

This chain joins TRBV28 and TRBJ1-2; D gene uncertain. The CDR3 is 14 residues long. Germline CDR1 reads MDHEN; CDR2 reads SYDVKM. Trimming removed 3 bases at V and 2 bases at J, with 10 bases between. The CDR3 loop reads CASSLLSRNYGYTF. CDR3 DNA: TGTGCCAGCAGTTTGCTTTCAAGAAACTATGGCTACACCTTC.

This sequence joins TRBV18 and TRBJ2-7; 10 bases are shared with TRBD1. Germline-derived CDR1 and CDR2 are KGHSH and LQKENI. The V gene end was trimmed by 2 bases and the J gene end by 6 bases; junction bases not matched to a gene: 4. The CDR3 is 14 residues long. Written as DNA, the CDR3 is TGTGCCAGCTCACCAGGGACAGGGGCGACCGAGCAGTACTTC. It specifies CASSPGTGATEQYF.

The chain is built from TRBV18 and TRBJ2-1; TRBD2 matches 11 bases. V lost 0 bases to trimming and J lost 5 bases; unmatched junction nucleotides: 6. In germline, CDR1 is KGHSH, CDR2 LQKENI. This CDR3 region has 17 residues. CDR3: CASSPPPGTSGNNEQFF. DNA of the CDR3: TGTGCCAGCTCACCACCCCCCGGGACTAGCGGAAACAATGAGCAGTTCTTC.

This clone occurred many times. The chain joins TRBV5-1 to TRBJ1-1; D is uncertain. CDR3 length equals 14 residues. With 2 bases removed from V and 1 base from J, the gap between germline ends came to 9 bases. Germline V gene data show CDR1 as SGHRS and CDR2 as YFSETQ. DNA for the CDR3: TGCGCCAGCAGCTTCGGCAATACGAACACTGAAGCTTTCTTT. It is translated as CASSFGNTNTEAFF.

V is TRBV7-2 and J is TRBJ2-7; TRBD2 matches 11 bases. Germline CDR1 and CDR2: SGHTA and FQGNSA. The CDR3 has 16 amino acids. Germline trimming cut 4 bases from V and 3 bases from J; bases unmatched to any gene: 8. This chain's CDR3 is CASSSRLAGNSYEQYF. In DNA form, the CDR3 reads TGTGCCAGCAGCTCCCGACTAGCGGGGAACAGCTACGAGCAGTACTTC.

The chain recombines TRBV7-8 with TRBJ2-2; 8 nucleotides align to TRBD2. The CDR3 has 18 residues. V trimming: 5 bases; J trimming: 3 bases; junction bases outside the gene matches: 14. Germline lookup yields CDR1 SGHVS and CDR2 FQNEAQ. This chain's CDR3 is CASSLSGRGAWDTGELFF. CDR3 coding DNA: TGTGCCAGCAGCCTAAGCGGGAGAGGGGCGTGGGACACCGGGGAGCTGTTTTTT.

This clone was seen just once. V gene TRBV5-5 combines with J gene TRBJ2-1, with D possibly being TRBD2 (5 bases). CDR1 and CDR2 from the germline V gene are SGHKS and YYEKEE (reference sequence). CDR3 length: 14 residues. V lost 0 bases and J 8 bases, leaving 12 bases between the germline ends. The CDR3 DNA sequence: TGTGCCAGCAGCTTGGTGTTGGGTAGCGATGAGCAGTTCTTC. Protein: CASSLVLGSDEQFF.

This chain connects TRBV7-8 to TRBJ1-1, with D possibly TRBD1 on 5 matching bases. The CDR3 is 13 amino acids. V shed 2 bases and J shed 12 bases, with 16 bases lying between them. Germline-derived CDR1 and CDR2 are SGHVS and FQNEAQ. The CDR3 nucleotides read TGTGCCAGCAGCTTACCAGGACAAATGGCGACTTTCTTT. Protein: CASSLPGQMATFF.

The chain couples TRBV19 to TRBJ2-1; the match to TRBD2 covers 11 bases. Germline V CDR1 and CDR2: LNHDA, SQIVND (reference sequence). The V and J ends lost 5 bases and 5 bases, in that order; junction bases with no gene match: 14. The CDR3 contains 18 residues. The CDR3 bases are TGTGCCAGTAGTTTCCGAACCACGAAACTAGCGGGAGACAATGAGCAGTTCTTC. Its translation: CASSFRTTKLAGDNEQFF.

The genes are TRBV5-6 and TRBJ2-7; D is perhaps TRBD2 (6 bases). With 0 bases removed from V and 4 bases from J, the gap between germline ends came to 14 bases. The CDR3 contains 15 residues. CDR1 is SGHDT and CDR2 is YYEEEE in the germline V gene. The CDR3, as DNA: TGTGCCAGCAGCTTGGAGGTAGCGGACTCTTACGAGCAGTACTTC. As protein: CASSLEVADSYEQYF.